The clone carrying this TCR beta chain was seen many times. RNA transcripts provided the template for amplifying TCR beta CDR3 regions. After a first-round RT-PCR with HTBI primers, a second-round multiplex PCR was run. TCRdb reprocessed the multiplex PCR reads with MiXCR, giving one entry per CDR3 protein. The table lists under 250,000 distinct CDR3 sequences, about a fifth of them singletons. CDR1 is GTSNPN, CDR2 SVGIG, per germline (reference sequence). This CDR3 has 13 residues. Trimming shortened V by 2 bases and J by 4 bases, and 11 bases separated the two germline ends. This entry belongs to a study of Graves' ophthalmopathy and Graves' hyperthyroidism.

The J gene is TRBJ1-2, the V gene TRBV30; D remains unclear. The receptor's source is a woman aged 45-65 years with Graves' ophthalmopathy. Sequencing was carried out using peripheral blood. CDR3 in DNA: TGTGCCTGGAGTCCAGGATGGGTCTATGGCTACACCTTC. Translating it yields CAWSPGWVYGYTF.